These 30 T cell receptor beta chains were sequenced from one sample in a study of T cells after yellow fever vaccination. TCRdb ran MiXCR on the 5' RACE reads and lists one entry per CDR3 protein. Of some 500,000 distinct CDR3 sequences in the sample, about 13% were seen once. The sample here was PBMCs, taken on the day of the yellow fever booster vaccination. The receptors shown here come from a man aged 30 to 39 who received the YFV17D yellow fever vaccine.

This clonotype was found a few times. This chain links TRBV20-1 with TRBJ2-5, with D possibly being TRBD1 (6 bases). Between the trimmed V and J ends, which lost 5 bases and 3 bases, there was a span of 16 bases. There are 14 residues in the CDR3. CDR1 is DFQATT and CDR2 is SNEGSKA in the germline V gene (reference sequence). The CDR3 spells CSALMGAHKETQYF. The CDR3 DNA reads as TGCAGTGCTTTAATGGGGGCTCATAAAGAGACCCAGTACTTC.

The J gene is TRBJ1-2, the V gene TRBV5-1; tentatively, D is TRBD1 (6 bases). CDR1 SGHRS and CDR2 YFSETQ come from the germline V gene. Deletions cut 2 bases from V and 1 base from J, with 12 bases between. This CDR3 region has 15 residues. CDR3 in amino acids: CASSFRDNVNYGYTF. For the CDR3, the DNA is TGCGCCAGCAGCTTTCGGGACAATGTTAACTATGGCTACACCTTC.

This clonotype was counted ten times or more. This chain uses TRBV7-2 with TRBJ2-3; 7 bases map to TRBD2. CDR3 length equals 17 residues. Germline V lookup: CDR1 SGHTA, CDR2 FQGNSA. After removal of 5 bases from V and 4 bases from J, the junction contained 15 bases not matched to a gene. The DNA for the CDR3 is TGTGCCAGCAGCCCTAAAGTTGTAACGGGAGGACCAGATACGCAGTATTTT. Amino acid sequence: CASSPKVVTGGPDTQYF.

As to this clonotype: Germline is not matched at one junction end, which may reflect a read error. The gene calls are TRBV7-2 and TRBJ2-7; tentative D call: TRBD1 (6 bases). Germline lookup yields CDR1 SGHTA and CDR2 FQGNSA. This CDR3 comprises 15 residues. DNA of the CDR3: TGTGCCAGCCGCTTTAACACAGGGTTATCGGACGAGCAGTACTTC. Amino acid sequence: CASRFNTGLSDEQYF.

This clonotype was observed at least ten times. The chain uses TRBV3-1 and TRBJ1-2, with a tentative D call TRBD1 (6 bases). V lost 5 bases to trimming and J lost 4 bases, with 20 bases between them. Germline V gene sequence: CDR1 LGHDT, CDR2 YNNKEL (reference sequence). This CDR3 contains 16 residues. CDR3 sequence (DNA): TGTGCCAGCAGCTACAGACCGTGGGGGCCGCCCTATGGCTACACCTTC. This codes for CASSYRPWGPPYGYTF.

This clonotype was detected a few times. The chain joins TRBV7-2 to TRBJ1-2; tentative D call: TRBD1 (5 bases). Looked up from germline, CDR1 is SGHTA and CDR2 is FQGNSA. This CDR3 region has 15 residues. V lost 4 bases, J lost 1 base, and 13 bases lay in between. This CDR3 reads CASSSPWTYNYGYTF. The CDR3 nucleotides read TGTGCCAGCAGCTCACCCTGGACATATAACTATGGCTACACCTTC.

This clonotype was counted a few times. The chain is built from TRBV29-1 and TRBJ2-7; the match to TRBD1 covers 8 bases. With V trimmed by 1 base and J by 6 bases, 8 bases remained unmatched. CDR1 SQVTM and CDR2 ANQGSEA come from the germline V gene. This CDR3 has 14 amino acids. The CDR3 loop is CSVEAAAGGSEQYF. The CDR3 DNA reads as TGCAGCGTTGAAGCAGCGGCAGGGGGCTCCGAGCAGTACTTC.

This clonotype turned up a few times. This sequence joins TRBV5-1 and TRBJ2-1, with 13 bases identical to TRBD2. This CDR3 has 18 residues. Looked up from germline, CDR1 is SGHRS and CDR2 is YFSETQ. V shed 0 bases and J 0 bases; nucleotides not matched to a gene: 3. The CDR3 is CASSLAGLAGASYNEQFF. The CDR3 bases are TGCGCCAGCAGCTTGGCCGGACTAGCGGGGGCCTCCTACAATGAGCAGTTCTTC.

This clonotype was seen a few times. The V and J genes are TRBV11-2 and TRBJ2-3, with no clear D. This CDR3 has 14 amino acids. V was shortened by 5 bases and J by 5 bases, with 14 bases between the two germline ends. The V gene's germline CDR1 is SGHAT and CDR2 FQNNGV. DNA for the CDR3: TGTGCCAGCAGCCGGGCCCAAATAGGAGATACGCAGTATTTT. It translates to CASSRAQIGDTQYF.

The rearrangement links TRBV7-3 to TRBJ2-2; TRBD2 matches 9 bases. The trim removed 5 bases at V and 1 base at J, leaving 5 bases unmatched. Per germline, CDR1 SGHTA and CDR2 FQGTGA. This CDR3 has 16 amino acids. DNA of the CDR3: TGTGCCAGCAGCCTGTTAGCGGGGGTGAACACCGGGGAGCTGTTTTTT. It is translated as CASSLLAGVNTGELFF.

This clonotype occurred a few times. The V and J genes are TRBV30 and TRBJ2-3; D gene ambiguous. CDR1 is GTSNPN and CDR2 is SVGIG in the germline V gene (reference sequence). Deletions cut 0 bases from V and 4 bases from J, with 11 bases between. This CDR3 comprises 14 residues. The CDR3 spells CAWSVPGVADTQYF. CDR3 nucleotides: TGTGCCTGGAGTGTACCTGGAGTTGCAGATACGCAGTATTTT.

This rearrangement joins TRBV20-1 to TRBJ2-7, with 9 bases matching TRBD2. V was pared by 5 bases and J by 3 bases, with 11 bases of the junction left unmatched. CDR1 and CDR2 (germline): DFQATT, SNEGSKA (reference sequence). The CDR3 has 15 residues. The CDR3 loop reads CSASPLAGEFYEQYF. The CDR3 DNA sequence: TGCAGTGCTTCTCCTTTAGCGGGAGAATTCTACGAGCAGTACTTC.

This clonotype was seen a handful of times. At one of its ends the junction is not consistent with the germline gene, which may arise from a read error. This rearrangement joins TRBV6-6 to TRBJ2-7; TRBD1 might be the D (6 bases). The length of the CDR3 is 11 residues. CDR1 is MNHNY, CDR2 SVGAGI, per germline (reference sequence). The CDR3 loop is CASSTTGSPHF. The CDR3 DNA sequence: TGTGCCAGCAGTACTACAGGGAGTCCGCACTTC.

This clonotype was picked up many times. This chain uses TRBV5-1 with TRBJ2-2, with TRBD2 matching 10 bases. V dropped 4 bases and J dropped 1; count of bases not matched to a gene: 4. Germline V gives CDR1 SGHRS, CDR2 YFSETQ. The CDR3 contains 16 residues. CDR3 loop: CASSLRTSGNTGELFF. DNA for the CDR3: TGCGCCAGCAGCCTACGGACTAGCGGGAACACCGGGGAGCTGTTTTTT.

The chain joins TRBV7-2 to TRBJ2-4; 10 bases align to TRBD2. The germline CDR1 and CDR2 sequences are SGHTA and FQGNSA. V dropped 5 bases and J dropped 2; count of bases not matched to a gene: 9. There are 17 residues in the CDR3. CDR3 sequence reads: CASSVVAGGITKNIQYF. CDR3 nucleotides: TGTGCCAGCAGCGTCGTAGCGGGAGGCATTACCAAAAACATTCAGTACTTC.

V usage is TRBV5-1 and J usage is TRBJ2-1; 9 bases align to TRBD2. The germline V gene has CDR1 SGHRS and CDR2 YFSETQ. The CDR3 runs to 14 residues. With V trimmed by 4 bases and J by 9 bases, 8 bases remained unmatched. CDR3 sequence: CASSRLAGSGEQFF. CDR3 nucleotide sequence: TGCGCCAGCAGCCGTCTAGCGGGATCGGGTGAGCAGTTCTTC.

This clonotype has more than one count but fewer than ten. V is TRBV19 and J is TRBJ2-4; a weak D match, TRBD2 (5 bases). This CDR3 is built from 15 residues. Trimming took off 4 bases at V and 2 bases at J, with 12 bases between the two ends. Germline lookup yields CDR1 LNHDA and CDR2 SQIVND (reference sequence). The CDR3 sequence is CASSKGDRPKNIQYF. The DNA for the CDR3 is TGTGCCAGTAGTAAGGGAGATCGTCCCAAAAACATTCAGTACTTC.

This chain connects TRBV25-1 to TRBJ1-6; D unresolved. There are 14 residues in the CDR3. The V gene's germline CDR1 is MGHDK and CDR2 SYGVNS. V was cut by 3 bases and J by 7 bases, with 10 bases left in between. In DNA, the CDR3 is TGTGCCAGCAGTGATTGGGTTCAGAATTCACCCCTCCACTTT. This gives the protein CASSDWVQNSPLHF.

The chain recombines TRBV6-2 or TRBV6-3 with TRBJ2-1; D not resolved. Germline loops: CDR1 MNHEY, CDR2 SVGEGT. The CDR3 sequence is 12 residues long. V was cut by 5 bases and J by 12 bases, with 14 bases left in between. The CDR3 sequence: CASSAQSYRQFF. The DNA of the CDR3 is TGTGCCAGCAGTGCACAGTCGTATCGGCAGTTCTTC.

This clonotype was recorded a few times. V gene TRBV20-1 combines with J gene TRBJ2-7; D possibly corresponds to TRBD2 (5 bases). Germline CDR1 is DFQATT and CDR2 is SNEGSKA (reference sequence). The CDR3 totals 14 residues. V lost 5 bases and J lost 3, with 17 bases in between. The CDR3 bases are TGCAGTGCTCCCCTCGGGGTAATCGGCTACGAGCAGTACTTC. This gives the protein CSAPLGVIGYEQYF.

The gene calls are TRBV29-1 and TRBJ2-7, with D perhaps TRBD2 (6 bases). The CDR3 has 13 amino acids. V gave up 6 bases and J gave up 6 bases, with 18 bases separating them. Germline CDR1 SQVTM, CDR2 ANQGSEA. As DNA, the CDR3 is TGCAGCGTAGCGACTAGTAAGGCGACCGAGCAGTACTTC. Protein: CSVATSKATEQYF.

V is TRBV15 and J is TRBJ2-3; 7 positions match TRBD2. This CDR3 region has 16 residues. Trimming removed 3 bases from V and 2 bases from J; junction bases left unmatched: 8. Germline V gene lookup returns CDR1 LNHNV and CDR2 YYDKDF (reference sequence). CDR3: CATSRGLAALTDTQYF. The CDR3 coding sequence is TGTGCCACCAGCAGGGGTCTAGCGGCCCTCACAGATACGCAGTATTTT.

This clonotype was seen a handful of times. V gene TRBV6-1 combines with J gene TRBJ1-4; 9 positions agree with TRBD1. V shed 6 bases, J shed 8 bases, and the junction held 10 bases outside the gene matches. The CDR3 has 15 amino acids. Germline V gene lookup returns CDR1 MNHNS and CDR2 SASEGT. For the CDR3, the DNA is TGTGCCAGCAGCGGTCCGGGACAGGGAAGAGAAAAACTGTTTTTT. The encoded protein is CASSGPGQGREKLFF.

This clonotype was seen more than once but under ten times. This chain joins TRBV7-2 and TRBJ1-2; no reliable D call. Germline V lookup: CDR1 SGHTA, CDR2 FQGNSA. V gave up 5 bases and J gave up 1 base, with 5 bases separating them. This CDR3 region has 12 residues. CDR3 nucleotide sequence: TGTGCCAGCAGCCCATATAACTATGGCTACACCTTC. This gives the protein CASSPYNYGYTF.

The chain carries TRBV7-8 and TRBJ2-1; a possible D gene is TRBD2 (6 bases). Germline loops: CDR1 SGHVS, CDR2 FQNEAQ. Trimming removed 2 bases at V and 7 bases at J, with 9 bases between. There are 13 residues in the CDR3. CDR3 coding DNA: TGTGCCAGCAGCTTACGGGGGTGGAATGAGCAGTTCTTC. It translates to CASSLRGWNEQFF.

The rearrangement joins TRBV5-1 to TRBJ2-7; 7 bases align to TRBD1. Germline V gene lookup returns CDR1 SGHRS and CDR2 YFSETQ. The CDR3 consists of 16 residues. Trimming cost V 4 bases and J 5 bases; bases outside gene matches: 15. Here the CDR3 reads CASSPQGPLRLHEQYF. DNA for the CDR3: TGCGCCAGCAGCCCACAGGGGCCCCTTAGGCTCCACGAGCAGTACTTC.

This clonotype was seen more than once but under ten times. The chain employs TRBV20-1 and TRBJ1-4, with 7 bases that match TRBD1. V trimming: 1 base; J trimming: 7 bases; junction bases outside the gene matches: 6. There are 14 residues in the CDR3. Germline CDR1 DFQATT, CDR2 SNEGSKA (reference sequence). The CDR3 loop is CSARAAGGSEKLFF. The DNA for the CDR3 is TGCAGTGCTAGAGCGGCAGGGGGAAGTGAAAAACTGTTTTTT.

The CDR3 is CASWGVAYNSPLHF. The DNA of the CDR3 is TGTGCCAGCTGGGGGGTAGCCTATAATTCACCCCTCCACTTT. The chain uses TRBV6-1 and TRBJ1-6; tentatively, D is TRBD1 (5 bases). Looked up from germline, CDR1 is MNHNS and CDR2 is SASEGT. The CDR3 has 14 amino acids. With 8 bases removed from V and 2 bases from J, the gap between germline ends came to 10 bases.

This clonotype was found a few times. The gene calls are TRBV7-8 and TRBJ2-7; 7 bases match TRBD1. Trimming removed 5 bases from V and 3 bases from J; junction bases left unmatched: 10. CDR3 length: 15 amino acids. Germline values: CDR1 SGHVS, CDR2 FQNEAQ. The CDR3 DNA is TGTGCCAGCAGCCCTGCAGGGGGATACGGCTACGAGCAGTACTTC. Translated, it gives CASSPAGGYGYEQYF.

This clonotype has a handful of counts. V is TRBV19 and J is TRBJ2-4; the D gene is possibly TRBD2 (5 bases). The germline CDR1 and CDR2 sequences are LNHDA and SQIVND (reference sequence). Trimming cost V 3 bases and J 1 base, with 10 bases left between them. CDR3 length: 15 residues. CDR3 sequence reads: CASSIGEFAKNIQYF. The DNA of the CDR3 is TGTGCCAGTAGTATTGGGGAGTTCGCCAAAAACATTCAGTACTTC.